Below are 13 T cell receptor beta chains sequenced from a single sample in a study of T cell responses to AZD1222 COVID-19 vaccine. Libraries were prepared by immunoSEQ multiplex PCR; TCRdb keeps only in-frame clonotypes and omits some of them. The data show about 66,000 clones, approximately 90% seen once. The specimen comprised peripheral blood, sampled 28 days after the second dose of the MenACWY control vaccine. The receptors were gathered from an adult who received the MenACWY meningococcal vaccine as a control.

This chain uses TRBV10-3 with TRBJ1-2, with 8 bases that match TRBD1. CDR1 ENHRY and CDR2 SYGVKD come from the germline V gene. The CDR3 has 13 amino acids. The trim removed 2 bases at V and 5 bases at J, leaving 1 base unmatched. The CDR3 nucleotides read TGTGCCATCAGTGAGGGACAGGGTTATGGCTACACCTTC. Protein sequence: CAISEGQGYGYTF.

The chain couples TRBV5-1 to TRBJ2-4; 7 bases are a match to TRBD1. This CDR3 is 16 amino acids long. Germline loops: CDR1 SGHRS, CDR2 YFSETQ. V lost 3 bases, J lost 1 base, and 7 bases stayed unmatched. CDR3 amino acids: CASSSTGVGAKNIQYF. As DNA, the CDR3 is TGCGCCAGCAGCTCTACAGGGGTGGGGGCCAAAAACATTCAGTACTTC.

CDR3 nucleotide sequence: TGTGCCAGCAGCATAAACTTGACCCCATGGGATGAGCAGTTCTTC. Its translation: CASSINLTPWDEQFF. The V call is TRBV7-2, the J call TRBJ2-1, with D unresolved. The CDR3 totals 15 residues. Germline lookup yields CDR1 SGHTA and CDR2 FQGNSA. V was shortened by 5 bases and J by 8 bases, with 19 bases between the two germline ends.

The rearrangement uses TRBV7-2 and TRBJ1-1, with no clear D. The germline V gene has CDR1 SGHTA and CDR2 FQGNSA. CDR3 size: 13 residues. With 5 bases removed from V and 1 base from J, the gap between germline ends came to 8 bases. The CDR3 spells CASSIRWNTEAFF. CDR3 nucleotide sequence: TGTGCCAGCAGCATTCGATGGAACACTGAAGCTTTCTTT.

The CDR3 sequence: CASSDRGWGGYGYTF. As DNA, the CDR3 is TGTGCCAGCAGTGACAGGGGCTGGGGGGGCTATGGCTACACCTTC. The chain is built from TRBV6-1 and TRBJ1-2; tentatively, D is TRBD1 (6 bases). Germline V lookup: CDR1 MNHNS, CDR2 SASEGT. CDR3 length equals 15 residues. V was trimmed by 3 bases and J by 4 bases, leaving 15 bases between them.

This clone was found a few times. The chain links TRBV18 to TRBJ2-6; tentative D call: TRBD2 (5 bases). The CDR3 has 16 amino acids. The germline V gene has CDR1 KGHSH and CDR2 LQKENI. Deletions cut 4 bases from V and 3 bases from J, with 13 bases between. This CDR3 reads CASSLQRKGGANVLTF. The CDR3 coding sequence is TGTGCCAGCTCACTACAGCGGAAGGGTGGGGCCAACGTCCTGACTTTC.

The J gene is TRBJ2-1, the V gene TRBV4-3; 12 nucleotides line up with TRBD2. V was clipped by 3 bases and J by 1 base; unmatched bases: 1. Germline CDR1 and CDR2: LGHNA and YSLEER. This CDR3 has 16 residues. CDR3 amino acids: CASSHGLAGSYNEQFF. CDR3 DNA: TGCGCCAGCAGCCATGGACTAGCGGGATCCTACAATGAGCAGTTCTTC.

This clone was counted only a few times. The V gene is TRBV7-6, the J gene TRBJ2-2, with 9 positions matching TRBD1. Germline V gives CDR1 SGHVS, CDR2 FNYEAQ. This CDR3 has 18 residues. V gave up 6 bases and J gave up 0 bases; unmatched junction bases: 11. CDR3 residues: CASSPARGQGPNTGELFF. DNA for the CDR3: TGTGCCAGCAGTCCAGCGCGGGGACAGGGCCCGAACACCGGGGAGCTGTTTTTT. Full variable domain (missing parts from reference TRBV7-6 and TRBJ2-2): GAGVSQSPRYKVTKRGQDVALRCDPISGHVSLYWYRQALGQGPEFLTYFNYEAQQDKSGLPNDRFSAERPEGSISTLTIQRTEQRDSAMYRCASSPARGQGPNTGELFFGEGSRLTVL.

DNA of the CDR3: TGTGCCATCAGTGAAGTGACGGGAAATTCACCCCTCCACTTT. This sequence encodes CAISEVTGNSPLHF. J is TRBJ1-6 and V is TRBV10-3; no reliable D call. This CDR3 is 14 amino acids long. Germline-derived CDR1 and CDR2 are ENHRY and SYGVKD. Trimming took off 3 bases at V and 7 bases at J, with 10 bases between the two ends.

This CDR3 is CASSFSGRGDEQFF. DNA of the CDR3: TGTGCCAGCAGTTTTAGCGGAAGGGGGGATGAGCAGTTCTTC. The chain employs TRBV28 and TRBJ2-1; perhaps D is TRBD1 or TRBD2 (6 bases each). The CDR3 runs to 14 residues. Germline V gives CDR1 MDHEN, CDR2 SYDVKM. V dropped 3 bases and J dropped 8 bases, with 14 bases sitting between them.

The chain uses TRBV11-2 and TRBJ1-5; D gene ambiguous. V lost 5 bases to trimming and J lost 1 base, with 12 bases between them. The CDR3 spans 15 residues. CDR1 SGHAT and CDR2 FQNNGV come from the germline V gene. CDR3 loop: CASSIGYQSNQPQHF. The CDR3 nucleotides read TGTGCCAGCAGCATAGGGTATCAGAGCAATCAGCCCCAGCATTTT.

This sequence joins TRBV6-1 and TRBJ1-5; 9 bases are a match to TRBD1. Germline V gene lookup returns CDR1 MNHNS and CDR2 SASEGT. The CDR3 spans 17 residues. The V segment lost 0 bases and the J segment 5 bases; nucleotides outside the gene matches: 8. The CDR3 nucleotides read TGTGCCAGCAGTGAAGCTCTGACAGGGGGTTCTCATCAGCCCCAGCATTTT. This codes for CASSEALTGGSHQPQHF.

CDR3 amino acids: CASSQPPGQGIGYGYTF. The CDR3 DNA sequence: TGCGCCAGCAGCCAACCCCCGGGACAGGGCATAGGGTATGGCTACACCTTC. This chain uses TRBV4-1 with TRBJ1-2; 9 nucleotides agree with TRBD1. The length of the CDR3 is 17 residues. Germline V gives CDR1 MGHRA, CDR2 YSYEKL. The V and J ends lost 2 bases and 5 bases, in that order; junction bases with no gene match: 12.